Listed below are T cell receptor beta chains from one sample, sequenced in a study of shared clonotypes between healthy human individuals. Sequencing was performed with immunoSEQ multiplex PCR; in TCRdb, only in-frame clones are kept and a portion is missing. Found here are about 2.4 million clones, more than 85% of them singletons; the top ten hold 0.36%. The sequenced sample was naive CD4+ T cells from PBMCs. Receptor source: a man younger than 30 in good health. Some clones in this sample may be carry-over from other donors' samples. CDR3s include the opening cysteine and the closing phenylalanine or tryptophan. Fields, in order: CDR3 length, J gene, clone size, D gene, V gene, CDR3 DNA, CDR3 protein. The D gene is left open where the match is weak. Some rows have no size entry. The others give once, few or many, or a class for an expanded clone.

CDR3 length: 14; J gene: TRBJ2-7; clone size: .; D gene: .; V gene: TRBV7-6; CDR3 DNA: TGTGCCAGCTCAACAGGTCCCGGGACTCCGATGAAGTACTTC; CDR3 protein: CASSTGPGTPMKYF
CDR3 length: 15; J gene: TRBJ1-1; clone size: .; D gene: .; V gene: TRBV5-4; CDR3 DNA: TGTGCCAGCAGCTTGGGAAAGGGGGGAAACACTGAAGCTTTCTTT; CDR3 protein: CASSLGKGGNTEAFF
CDR3 length: 13; J gene: TRBJ1-3; clone size: .; D gene: .; V gene: TRBV2; CDR3 DNA: TGTGCCAGCAACAGGGACGGGGAGGGCACCATATATTTT; CDR3 protein: CASNRDGEGTIYF
CDR3 length: 15; J gene: TRBJ1-3; clone size: .; D gene: .; V gene: TRBV5-1; CDR3 DNA: TGCGCCAGCAGCTTGGACAGGCTATCAGGAAACACCATATATTTT; CDR3 protein: CASSLDRLSGNTIYF
CDR3 length: 13; J gene: TRBJ2-2; clone size: few; D gene: .; V gene: TRBV15; CDR3 DNA: TGTGCCACCAGCGGATCGAACACCGGGGAGCTGTTTTTT; CDR3 protein: CATSGSNTGELFF
CDR3 length: 13; J gene: TRBJ1-1; clone size: once; D gene: .; V gene: TRBV7-6; CDR3 DNA: TGTGCCAGCAGCTTGGGCGGGAAGACTGAAGCTTTCTTT; CDR3 protein: CASSLGGKTEAFF
CDR3 length: 15; J gene: TRBJ2-2; clone size: .; D gene: .; V gene: TRBV5-1; CDR3 DNA: TGCGCCAGCAGCAAAGCAGGGGAGGACACCGGGGAGCTGTTTTTT; CDR3 protein: CASSKAGEDTGELFF
CDR3 length: 14; J gene: TRBJ1-3; clone size: .; D gene: .; V gene: TRBV21-1; CDR3 DNA: TGTGCCAGCACCTGGGACAGATCCGGAAACACCATATATTTT; CDR3 protein: CASTWDRSGNTIYF
CDR3 length: 14; J gene: TRBJ2-4; clone size: .; D gene: TRBD2; V gene: TRBV5-1; CDR3 DNA: TGCGCCAGCAGGAGGACTAGCGGTCAAAACATTCAGTACTTC; CDR3 protein: CASRRTSGQNIQYF
CDR3 length: 17; J gene: TRBJ2-6; clone size: .; D gene: TRBD1; V gene: TRBV15; CDR3 DNA: TGTGCCACCAGCCCGGGACAGGTGGGTTCTGGGGCCAACGTCCTGACTTTC; CDR3 protein: CATSPGQVGSGANVLTF
CDR3 length: 15; J gene: TRBJ2-7; clone size: .; D gene: .; V gene: TRBV28; CDR3 DNA: TGTGCCAGCAGTTTAGGGGCTAGCGTAACCTACGAGCAGTACTTC; CDR3 protein: CASSLGASVTYEQYF
CDR3 length: 12; J gene: TRBJ1-1; clone size: .; D gene: .; V gene: TRBV7-3; CDR3 DNA: TGTGCCAGCAGCCCAGGGACTGGTAGGGCTTTCTTT; CDR3 protein: CASSPGTGRAFF
CDR3 length: 17; J gene: TRBJ1-2; clone size: .; D gene: TRBD1; V gene: TRBV28; CDR3 DNA: TGTGCCAGCAGTATCCTGGCCGGGACAGGGGTTAACTATGGCTACACCTTC; CDR3 protein: CASSILAGTGVNYGYTF
CDR3 length: 18; J gene: TRBJ2-7; clone size: .; D gene: .; V gene: TRBV12-1; CDR3 DNA: TGTGCCAGCAGCGCGGGACAGTCGGGAGCGGGAGGCCTTTACGAGCAGTACTTC; CDR3 protein: CASSAGQSGAGGLYEQYF
CDR3 length: 19; J gene: TRBJ2-6; clone size: once; D gene: TRBD2; V gene: TRBV4-2; CDR3 DNA: TGTGCCAGCAGCCATTTCATAGCGGGAGGGCCCTCTGGGGCCAACGTCCTGACTTTC; CDR3 protein: CASSHFIAGGPSGANVLTF
CDR3 length: 18; J gene: TRBJ2-1; clone size: .; D gene: TRBD2; V gene: TRBV6-1; CDR3 DNA: TGTGCCAGCAGTGGGATGGTAGCGGGAGGGCCCGGGTACAATGAGCAGTTCTTC; CDR3 protein: CASSGMVAGGPGYNEQFF
CDR3 length: 16; J gene: TRBJ2-4; clone size: .; D gene: .; V gene: TRBV4-1; CDR3 DNA: TGCGCCAGCAGCCAACCCACCGTGGGAAAAAAAAACATTCAGTACTTC; CDR3 protein: CASSQPTVGKKNIQYF
CDR3 length: 14; J gene: TRBJ2-7; clone size: .; D gene: TRBD1; V gene: TRBV7-2; CDR3 DNA: TGTGCCAGCAGCTTCCCGGGACAGACGAACGAGCAGTACTTC; CDR3 protein: CASSFPGQTNEQYF
CDR3 length: 15; J gene: TRBJ2-1; clone size: .; D gene: .; V gene: TRBV7-9; CDR3 DNA: TGTGCCAGCAGCTTACGCCAGGGCACCTACAATGAGCAGTTCTTC; CDR3 protein: CASSLRQGTYNEQFF
CDR3 length: 14; J gene: TRBJ2-5; clone size: .; D gene: .; V gene: TRBV7-8; CDR3 DNA: TGTGCCAGCAGCTTTGGCCTAGCTACGGAGACCCAGTACTTC; CDR3 protein: CASSFGLATETQYF
CDR3 length: 14; J gene: TRBJ2-2; clone size: .; D gene: .; V gene: TRBV30; CDR3 DNA: TGTGCCTCCCGGAGGGGGATGAACACCGGGGAGCTGTTTTTT; CDR3 protein: CASRRGMNTGELFF
CDR3 length: 16; J gene: TRBJ2-1; clone size: .; D gene: TRBD2; V gene: TRBV7-9; CDR3 DNA: TGTGCCAGCAGCCACACTAGCGGGGCAGCCTACAATGAGCAGTTCTTC; CDR3 protein: CASSHTSGAAYNEQFF
CDR3 length: 16; J gene: TRBJ1-3; clone size: .; D gene: .; V gene: TRBV7-6; CDR3 DNA: TGTGCCAGCAGCTCATTCTCAGGGCTTACTGGAAACACCATATATTTT; CDR3 protein: CASSSFSGLTGNTIYF
CDR3 length: 14; J gene: TRBJ2-7; clone size: .; D gene: .; V gene: TRBV4-2; CDR3 DNA: TGTGCCAGCAGCCAAGATATCGGTAGGTACGAGCAGTACTTC; CDR3 protein: CASSQDIGRYEQYF
CDR3 length: 16; J gene: TRBJ2-7; clone size: .; D gene: .; V gene: TRBV14; CDR3 DNA: TGTGCCAGCAGCCAAGCCGGCAGGGGCATTTACTACGAGCAGTACTTC; CDR3 protein: CASSQAGRGIYYEQYF
CDR3 length: 14; J gene: TRBJ1-4; clone size: once; D gene: .; V gene: TRBV7-8; CDR3 DNA: TGTGCCAGCAGCGCCCGGGGAAGGGATGAAAAACTGTTTTTT; CDR3 protein: CASSARGRDEKLFF
CDR3 length: 15; J gene: TRBJ1-2; clone size: .; D gene: TRBD1; V gene: TRBV18; CDR3 DNA: TGTGCCAGCTCAAGCATCCTATGGACAGGGTTTGGCTACACCTTC; CDR3 protein: CASSSILWTGFGYTF
CDR3 length: 13; J gene: TRBJ2-3; clone size: once; D gene: .; V gene: TRBV5-5; CDR3 DNA: TGTGCCAGCAGCTTGGGGGTAGCAGATACGCAGTATTTT; CDR3 protein: CASSLGVADTQYF
CDR3 length: 14; J gene: TRBJ1-1; clone size: few; D gene: .; V gene: TRBV29-1; CDR3 DNA: TGCAGCGTTGCGTTAAGTCTACGGAACACTGAAGCTTTCTTT; CDR3 protein: CSVALSLRNTEAFF
CDR3 length: 14; J gene: TRBJ1-1; clone size: .; D gene: .; V gene: TRBV7-2; CDR3 DNA: TGTGCCAGCAGCCCCGGGAGCTGGTGGACTGAAGCTTTCTTT; CDR3 protein: CASSPGSWWTEAFF
CDR3 length: 18; J gene: TRBJ2-2; clone size: .; D gene: TRBD2; V gene: TRBV15; CDR3 DNA: TGTGCCACCAGCAGAGATATAGCGGGAGGAACCAACACCGGGGAGCTGTTTTTT; CDR3 protein: CATSRDIAGGTNTGELFF
CDR3 length: 13; J gene: TRBJ1-1; clone size: .; D gene: TRBD1; V gene: TRBV19; CDR3 DNA: TGTGCCAGTAGGGGGACAGGGAACACTGAAGCTTTCTTT; CDR3 protein: CASRGTGNTEAFF
CDR3 length: 13; J gene: TRBJ2-2; clone size: .; D gene: TRBD1; V gene: TRBV9; CDR3 DNA: TGTGCCAGCAGCGGACAGGGTTGGGGGGAGCTGTTTTTT; CDR3 protein: CASSGQGWGELFF
CDR3 length: 15; J gene: TRBJ1-5; clone size: .; D gene: .; V gene: TRBV28; CDR3 DNA: TGTGCCAGCAGTTTATTAACTTCTAGCAATCAGCCCCAGCATTTT; CDR3 protein: CASSLLTSSNQPQHF
CDR3 length: 14; J gene: TRBJ2-2; clone size: .; D gene: TRBD1; V gene: TRBV6-4; CDR3 DNA: TGTGCCAGCGGACAGGGGGCGAACACCGGGGAGCTGTTTTTT; CDR3 protein: CASGQGANTGELFF
CDR3 length: 16; J gene: TRBJ2-1; clone size: .; D gene: TRBD2; V gene: TRBV28; CDR3 DNA: TGTGCCAGCAGTTTATTGGTGACTAGCGATTACAATGAGCAGTTCTTC; CDR3 protein: CASSLLVTSDYNEQFF
CDR3 length: 13; J gene: TRBJ1-1; clone size: .; D gene: .; V gene: TRBV2; CDR3 DNA: TGTGCCAGCAGTCGACAGGAGAACACTGAAGCTTTCTTT; CDR3 protein: CASSRQENTEAFF
CDR3 length: 13; J gene: TRBJ2-5; clone size: .; D gene: TRBD2; V gene: TRBV11-2; CDR3 DNA: TGTGCCAGCAGCTACAGCGGGGGAGAGACCCAGTACTTC; CDR3 protein: CASSYSGGETQYF
CDR3 length: 16; J gene: TRBJ2-1; clone size: .; D gene: .; V gene: TRBV9; CDR3 DNA: TGTGCCAGCAGCGTAGCATGGGAGACAGTGAGCGATGAGCAGTTCTTC; CDR3 protein: CASSVAWETVSDEQFF
CDR3 length: 14; J gene: TRBJ1-2; clone size: .; D gene: .; V gene: TRBV18; CDR3 DNA: TGTGCCAGCTCACCACGGGCCCCTCGGGGAGGCTACACCTTC; CDR3 protein: CASSPRAPRGGYTF
CDR3 length: 16; J gene: TRBJ1-4; clone size: .; D gene: .; V gene: TRBV25-1; CDR3 DNA: TGTGCCAGCAGTGAGAAGGGGTGGGCCGCCCCCGAAAAACTGTTTTTT; CDR3 protein: CASSEKGWAAPEKLFF
CDR3 length: 14; J gene: TRBJ2-6; clone size: .; D gene: TRBD1; V gene: TRBV30; CDR3 DNA: TGTGCCTGGTGCACAGGGGCTGGGGCCAACGTCCTGACTTTC; CDR3 protein: CAWCTGAGANVLTF
CDR3 length: 14; J gene: TRBJ1-1; clone size: .; D gene: .; V gene: TRBV7-9; CDR3 DNA: TGTGCCAGCAGCTATGGTGCAGGGCGCGTCGGAGCTTTCTTT; CDR3 protein: CASSYGAGRVGAFF
CDR3 length: 14; J gene: TRBJ1-2; clone size: once; D gene: TRBD1; V gene: TRBV18; CDR3 DNA: TGTGCCAGCTCACCGACAGGGCAGGGTAATGGCTACACCTTC; CDR3 protein: CASSPTGQGNGYTF
CDR3 length: 15; J gene: TRBJ2-2; clone size: once; D gene: TRBD2; V gene: TRBV9; CDR3 DNA: TGTGCCAGCAGCCCTGGGTGGCGGGGGACCGGGGAGCTGTTTTTT; CDR3 protein: CASSPGWRGTGELFF
CDR3 length: 14; J gene: TRBJ2-1; clone size: .; D gene: .; V gene: TRBV18; CDR3 DNA: TGTGCCAGCTCACCATTTGACTCCCTAAATGAGCAGTTCTTC; CDR3 protein: CASSPFDSLNEQFF
CDR3 length: 14; J gene: TRBJ1-1; clone size: .; D gene: .; V gene: TRBV28; CDR3 DNA: TGTGCCAGCAGTTTTTGGGGCAGGGACACTGAAGCTTTCTTT; CDR3 protein: CASSFWGRDTEAFF
CDR3 length: 13; J gene: TRBJ2-5; clone size: .; D gene: .; V gene: TRBV11-2; CDR3 DNA: TGTGCCAGCAGCCCGGGGATCCAAGAGACCCAGTACTTC; CDR3 protein: CASSPGIQETQYF
CDR3 length: 14; J gene: TRBJ2-5; clone size: .; D gene: .; V gene: TRBV11-2; CDR3 DNA: TGTGCCAGCAGCTTAGCCGGTAGGGGAGAGACCCAGTACTTC; CDR3 protein: CASSLAGRGETQYF
CDR3 length: 18; J gene: TRBJ2-3; clone size: .; D gene: TRBD1; V gene: TRBV9; CDR3 DNA: TGTGCCAGCAGCGTAGATCCCACCGGACAGGGTTCCACAGATACGCAGTATTTT; CDR3 protein: CASSVDPTGQGSTDTQYF
CDR3 length: 15; J gene: TRBJ2-7; clone size: once; D gene: .; V gene: TRBV11-2; CDR3 DNA: TGTGCCAGCAGCCCGATGCGGGGACTCTCCTACGAGCAGTACTTC; CDR3 protein: CASSPMRGLSYEQYF
CDR3 length: 17; J gene: TRBJ2-2; clone size: few; D gene: TRBD2; V gene: TRBV5-1; CDR3 DNA: TGCGCCAGCAGCGCCTCGACTGGGACTAGCCGTACCGGGGAGCTGTTTTTT; CDR3 protein: CASSASTGTSRTGELFF
CDR3 length: 14; J gene: TRBJ2-5; clone size: once; D gene: .; V gene: TRBV5-1; CDR3 DNA: TGCGCCAGCAGTGTGGGGCAGTCACAAGAGACCCAGTACTTC; CDR3 protein: CASSVGQSQETQYF
CDR3 length: 15; J gene: TRBJ2-1; clone size: .; D gene: .; V gene: TRBV7-2; CDR3 DNA: TGTGCCAGCAGCTTCTTTCCCAGCTCCTACAATGAGCAGTTCTTC; CDR3 protein: CASSFFPSSYNEQFF
CDR3 length: 14; J gene: TRBJ1-1; clone size: .; D gene: .; V gene: TRBV10-3; CDR3 DNA: TGTGCCATCAGTGAGCCAGGGCTGAACACTGAAGCTTTCTTT; CDR3 protein: CAISEPGLNTEAFF
CDR3 length: 14; J gene: TRBJ1-1; clone size: few; D gene: TRBD1; V gene: TRBV5-1; CDR3 DNA: TGCGCCAGCAGCCCGGACAGGGTGGGAACTGAAGCTTTCTTT; CDR3 protein: CASSPDRVGTEAFF
CDR3 length: 15; J gene: TRBJ1-1; clone size: .; D gene: TRBD1; V gene: TRBV10-3; CDR3 DNA: TGTGCCATCAGTGATCGGGACAGGGCCTCTGTTGGAGCTTTCTTT; CDR3 protein: CAISDRDRASVGAFF
CDR3 length: 15; J gene: TRBJ1-5; clone size: .; D gene: .; V gene: TRBV28; CDR3 DNA: TGTGCCAGCAGCGCACCCAACCAGGGTCGTCAGCCCCAGCATTTT; CDR3 protein: CASSAPNQGRQPQHF
CDR3 length: 15; J gene: TRBJ1-2; clone size: .; D gene: .; V gene: TRBV4-1; CDR3 DNA: TGCGCCAGCAGCCAAGGTCCGGGACGGTCGTATGGCTACACCTTC; CDR3 protein: CASSQGPGRSYGYTF